The 23 T cell receptor beta chains below all came from one sample that was sequenced in a study of T-cell reconstitution after alpha-beta-depleted transplantation in children. The authors prepared the TCRbeta library with unique molecular identifiers. TCRdb reanalysed the PCR reads using MiXCR and keeps one entry per CDR3 protein. Among 600,000 to 700,000 distinct CDR3 sequences, around 13% were seen once, and the ten largest hold 0.79%. This specimen was PBMCs, taken before TCRalphabeta/CD19-depleted stem cell transplant. The receptors shown here come from a girl between 2 and 10 years old with congenital amegakaryocytic thrombocytopenia, due to receive a stem cell transplant.

This chain uses TRBV20-1 with TRBJ2-1, with 9 bases that match TRBD2. J gave up 7 bases and V 3 bases, and 7 bases lay outside the gene matches. The CDR3 covers 14 residues. CDR1 is DFQATT and CDR2 is SNEGSKA in the germline V gene (reference sequence). The CDR3 spells CSASSGLATNEQFF. The DNA of the CDR3 is TGCAGTGCTAGTTCCGGACTAGCGACGAATGAGCAGTTCTTC.

This chain uses TRBV6-2 or TRBV6-3 with TRBJ1-1, with 7 bases fitting TRBD1. Germline CDR1 MNHEY, CDR2 SVGEGT. V dropped 8 bases and J dropped 1; count of bases not matched to a gene: 31. This CDR3 comprises 22 residues. This CDR3 reads CASAPPGTVYSMGGGSNTEAFF. CDR3 bases: TGTGCCAGCGCCCCTCCGGGCACCGTTTATAGCATGGGAGGGGGCTCGAACACTGAAGCTTTCTTT.

This clonotype was seen ten or more times. The chain has TRBV5-1 and TRBJ2-1; no firm D call. The V end was cut by 0 bases, the J end by 1 base, with 11 bases between. Germline V lookup: CDR1 SGHRS, CDR2 YFSETQ. This CDR3 has 16 residues. The CDR3 DNA sequence: TGCGCCAGCAGCTTGGATCTGCACTTGTCCTACAATGAGCAGTTCTTC. Amino acid sequence: CASSLDLHLSYNEQFF.

This clonotype was seen repeatedly, ten times or more. The chain joins TRBV4-1 to TRBJ1-3; D unclear. The CDR3 loop spans 15 amino acids. V dropped 1 base and J dropped 0 bases, with 7 bases sitting between them. CDR1 and CDR2 from the germline V gene are MGHRA and YSYEKL. CDR3: CASSQGPGSGNTIYF. In DNA form, the CDR3 reads TGCGCCAGCAGCCAAGGACCAGGCTCTGGAAACACCATATATTTT.

This clonotype was counted between two and nine times. The rearrangement uses TRBV5-1 and TRBJ2-1; 7 bases align to TRBD1. The length of the CDR3 is 14 residues. V lost 4 bases to trimming and J lost 6 bases; unmatched junction nucleotides: 7. Germline V gene lookup returns CDR1 SGHRS and CDR2 YFSETQ. Written as DNA, the CDR3 is TGCGCCAGCAGCCAAGGGACAGTAACCAATGAGCAGTTCTTC. This sequence encodes CASSQGTVTNEQFF.

V gene TRBV15 combines with J gene TRBJ2-5; possibly TRBD2 for D (5 bases). The ends were cut back, 3 bases at V and 2 bases at J, with 7 bases in the middle. This CDR3 is built from 13 residues. Per germline, CDR1 LNHNV and CDR2 YYDKDF (reference sequence). CDR3 region: CATSRSGQETQYF. CDR3 nucleotide sequence: TGTGCCACCAGCAGGAGCGGACAAGAGACCCAGTACTTC.

This clonotype was counted a few times. The J gene is TRBJ2-1, the V gene TRBV6-4; D possibly corresponds to TRBD1 (5 bases). Trimming pared 0 bases from V and 1 base from J, leaving 10 bases between. The CDR3 totals 16 residues. The germline CDR1 and CDR2 sequences are MRHNA and SNTAGT. Written as DNA, the CDR3 is TGTGCCAGCAGTGACTCGATGACAGTTTCCTACAATGAGCAGTTCTTC. Amino acids: CASSDSMTVSYNEQFF.

This chain links TRBV6-1 with TRBJ2-3, with a tentative D call TRBD1 (6 bases). The CDR3 spans 15 residues. Germline-derived CDR1 and CDR2 are MNHNS and SASEGT. V was cut by 6 bases and J by 0 bases, with 13 bases left in between. The CDR3 DNA follows: TGTGCCAGCAGAGAGGCAGGGGCTAGCACAGATACGCAGTATTTT. Translated, it gives CASREAGASTDTQYF.

This clonotype was seen many times. The rearrangement joins TRBV9 to TRBJ2-1; 7 positions agree with TRBD2. Losses at the gene ends were 0 bases for V and 4 bases for J; bases not matched to a gene: 10. Looked up from germline, CDR1 is SGDLS and CDR2 is YYNGEE. This CDR3 contains 17 residues. The CDR3 region is CASSVGRGRGIYNEQFF. In nucleotides, the CDR3 is TGTGCCAGCAGCGTAGGTCGGGGGAGGGGAATATACAATGAGCAGTTCTTC.

As for this clonotype: A much larger clone differs from this one at a single base, so this may be a read error. The chain recombines TRBV20-1 with TRBJ2-1; no reliable D call. This CDR3 spans 11 amino acids. The germline V and J ends were trimmed by 5 bases and 10 bases, with 12 bases remaining between them. Germline-derived CDR1 and CDR2 are DFQATT and SNEGSKA (reference sequence). CDR3: CSALPAREQFF. Written as DNA, the CDR3 is TGCAGTGCTCTACCTGCGAGAGAGCAGTTCTTC.

V is TRBV20-1 and J is TRBJ2-5; a weak D match, TRBD2 (5 bases). V lost 3 bases to trimming and J lost 7 bases, with 12 bases between them. The germline V gene encodes CDR1 DFQATT and CDR2 SNEGSKA (reference sequence). The CDR3 runs to 12 residues. The DNA of the CDR3 is TGCAGTGCTAGTGTGGATGGGAGGACCCAGTACTTC. Protein product: CSASVDGRTQYF.

This clonotype was counted at least ten times. The genes are TRBV12-3 or TRBV12-4 and TRBJ1-2; D is possibly TRBD1 (5 bases). The CDR3 has 14 amino acids. Trimming removed 0 bases at V and 2 bases at J, with 7 bases between. CDR3 residues: CASSLAGLNYGYTF. For the CDR3, the DNA is TGTGCCAGCAGTTTAGCGGGGCTAAACTATGGCTACACCTTC.

This clonotype showed up many times. The gene calls are TRBV6-5 and TRBJ2-5; D uncertain. The germline V gene encodes CDR1 MNHEY and CDR2 SVGAGI. V lost 2 bases and J lost 2, with 9 bases in between. The length of the CDR3 is 14 residues. Here the CDR3 reads CASSYAMAQETQYF. DNA for the CDR3: TGTGCCAGCAGTTACGCGATGGCGCAAGAGACCCAGTACTTC.

V is TRBV6-5 and J is TRBJ2-7; the D gene is possibly TRBD1 (5 bases). The CDR3 sequence is 16 residues long. V was trimmed by 0 bases and J by 7 bases, leaving 19 bases between them. From germline, CDR1 is MNHEY and CDR2 SVGAGI. In nucleotides, the CDR3 is TGTGCCAGCAGTTACTCGTCGCAGGGCAATCCGGATGAGCAGTACTTC. Its translation: CASSYSSQGNPDEQYF.

This clonotype appeared many times. The CDR3: CASSLGVQRTYEQYF. CDR3 sequence (DNA): TGTGCCAGCAGCTTAGGGGTGCAGCGGACCTACGAGCAGTACTTC. The chain uses TRBV7-9 and TRBJ2-7, with a possible D match to TRBD2 (5 bases). This CDR3 is 15 amino acids long. CDR1 SEHNR and CDR2 FQNEAQ come from the germline V gene (reference sequence). V was trimmed by 1 base and J by 2 bases, leaving 12 bases between them. Full variable domain (outside the CDR3, taken from reference TRBV7-9 and TRBJ2-7): DTGVSQNPRHKITKRGQNVTFRCDPISEHNRLYWYRQTLGQGPEFLTYFQNEAQLEKSRLLSDRFSAERPKGSFSTLEIQRTEQGDSAMYLCASSLGVQRTYEQYFGPGTRLTVT.

On this clonotype itself: This may be a read error, as it is one base from a much larger clone. The chain carries TRBV15 and TRBJ1-4; D remains ambiguous. This CDR3 is 14 amino acids long. Germline V lookup: CDR1 LNHNV, CDR2 YYDKDF (reference sequence). V was shortened by 0 bases and J by 7 bases, with 9 bases between the two germline ends. The CDR3 region has the DNA TGTGCCACCAGCAGAGATGTTTCGGGTGAAAAACTGTTTTTT. The encoded protein is CATSRDVSGEKLFF. Drawing the rest from reference TRBV15 and TRBJ1-4, the complete variable domain is DAMVIQNPRYQVTQFGKPVTLSCSQTLNHNVMYWYQQKSSQAPKLLFHYYDKDFNNEADTPDNFQSRRPNTSFCFLDIRSPGLGDTAMYLCATSRDVSGEKLFFGSGTQLSVL.

V usage is TRBV7-9 and J usage is TRBJ2-7; D unresolved. Trimming took off 2 bases at V and 6 bases at J, with 8 bases between the two ends. CDR1 is SEHNR and CDR2 is FQNEAQ in the germline V gene (reference sequence). The CDR3 spans 12 residues. The CDR3 spells CASSLSRTEQYF. CDR3 nucleotide sequence: TGTGCCAGCAGCTTATCCCGGACCGAGCAGTACTTC.

This clonotype was counted at least ten times. The chain carries TRBV4-1 and TRBJ2-3; 8 bases align to TRBD2. The CDR3 is 18 residues long. CDR1 is MGHRA, CDR2 YSYEKL, per germline. V was clipped by 0 bases and J by 5 bases; unmatched bases: 13. This chain's CDR3 is CASSQEEPAGVKQDTQYF. CDR3 nucleotides: TGCGCCAGCAGCCAAGAAGAACCAGCGGGAGTCAAGCAAGATACGCAGTATTTT.

This clonotype was detected many times. The V gene is TRBV29-1, the J gene TRBJ2-1, with 8 bases identical to TRBD2. V was clipped by 0 bases and J by 6 bases; unmatched bases: 7. CDR1 is SQVTM and CDR2 is ANQGSEA in the germline V gene. The CDR3 consists of 15 residues. The CDR3 loop reads CSVEDPGLASNEQFF. The CDR3 nucleotides read TGCAGCGTTGAAGATCCCGGACTAGCCAGCAATGAGCAGTTCTTC.

J is TRBJ1-2 and V is TRBV7-8, with 10 positions matching TRBD1. The CDR3 extends over 13 amino acids. Unmatched junction bases numbered 5, after V lost 5 bases and J lost 8 bases. Germline CDR1 is SGHVS and CDR2 is FQNEAQ. The CDR3 DNA sequence: TGTGCCAGCAGCCCCGGGACAGGGGTCGGCTACACCTTC. It specifies CASSPGTGVGYTF.

This clonotype was observed at least ten times. The gene calls are TRBV5-5 and TRBJ2-1; 11 bases line up with TRBD2. Germline V gives CDR1 SGHKS, CDR2 YYEKEE (reference sequence). The CDR3 totals 15 residues. J was trimmed by 7 bases and V by 2 bases; bases with no gene match: 5. CDR3 in amino acids: CASSFGSSGGNEQFF. The DNA for the CDR3 is TGTGCCAGCAGCTTTGGGTCTAGCGGGGGGAATGAGCAGTTCTTC.

This clonotype was counted at least ten times. The rearrangement joins TRBV20-1 to TRBJ1-4; no definite D call. The CDR3 has 14 amino acids. Trimming left V 2 bases short and J 8 bases short, with 15 bases between. Germline CDR1 reads DFQATT; CDR2 reads SNEGSKA (reference sequence). CDR3 DNA sequence: TGCAGTGCTAGAACAGCCGCCGCTGGAGAAAAACTGTTTTTT. Protein sequence: CSARTAAAGEKLFF.

In this sample, this clonotype turned up many times. The rearrangement joins TRBV29-1 to TRBJ1-1; a weak D match, TRBD1 (5 bases). This CDR3 spans 17 amino acids. V lost 3 bases and J 1 base, leaving 21 bases between the germline ends. CDR1 SQVTM and CDR2 ANQGSEA come from the germline V gene. The CDR3 sequence: CSVDSLFVGDSNTEAFF. The CDR3 DNA is TGCAGCGTTGATAGCCTATTCGTGGGGGACTCGAACACTGAAGCTTTCTTT.